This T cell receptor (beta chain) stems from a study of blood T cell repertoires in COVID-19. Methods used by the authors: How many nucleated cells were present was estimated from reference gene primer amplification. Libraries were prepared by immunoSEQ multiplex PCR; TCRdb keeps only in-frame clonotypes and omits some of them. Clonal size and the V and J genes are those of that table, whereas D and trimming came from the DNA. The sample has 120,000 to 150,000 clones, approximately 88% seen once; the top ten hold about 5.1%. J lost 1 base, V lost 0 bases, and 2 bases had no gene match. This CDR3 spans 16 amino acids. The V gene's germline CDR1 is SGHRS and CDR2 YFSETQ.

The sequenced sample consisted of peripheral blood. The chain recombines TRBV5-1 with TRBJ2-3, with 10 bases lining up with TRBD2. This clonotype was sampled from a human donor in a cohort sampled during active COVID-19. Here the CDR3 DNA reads TGCGCCAGCAGCTTGGTAGGACTAGCGGGCACAGATACGCAGTATTTT. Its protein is CASSLVGLAGTDTQYF.